This T cell receptor (beta chain) appears in the sequencing data of a study of blood T cell repertoires in COVID-19. Study-level information: The United States, Italy and Spain supplied acute and convalescent COVID-19 samples. T cells, B-cell-depleted T cells, or PBMCs provided the cDNA or gDNA that served as material.

Germline-derived CDR1 and CDR2 are SEHNR and FQNEAQ (reference sequence). Trimming stripped 3 bases from V and 1 base from J, with 12 bases between. The CDR3 runs to 16 residues. Original data processing: Using reference gene primer amplification, nucleated cell counts were estimated. Measured with immunoSEQ multiplex PCR; TCRdb has only the in-frame clones, and not every one. The V and J calls and clone size come from that table; D and trimming were worked out from the DNA. The data show some 150,000 clones, about four fifths seen once. Sequencing was performed on peripheral blood. This chain links TRBV7-9 with TRBJ2-2; D is ambiguous. This receptor was identified in a woman in her sixties or seventies with active or convalescent COVID-19. CDR3: CASSLKLALNTGELFF. CDR3 DNA: TGTGCCAGCAGCTTGAAACTCGCTTTGAACACCGGGGAGCTGTTTTTT.